This T cell receptor (beta chain) was documented in a study of T-cell reconstitution after alpha-beta-depleted transplantation in children. Unique molecular identifiers were used in preparing the TCRbeta library. From the PCR reads, TCRdb called clonotypes with MiXCR, one entry per CDR3 protein. The sample lists approximately 390,000 distinct CDR3 sequences, roughly 11% occurring once. This receptor was taken from a human donor who donated a stem cell graft to a child with acute myeloid leukemia. Sequencing used PBMCs from the stem cell graft donor, obtained from the stem cell graft.

In DNA form, the CDR3 reads TGTGCCAGCAGCTTGACAGGGGGCGCGGACTATGGCTACACCTTC. It translates to CASSLTGGADYGYTF. The gene calls are TRBV5-6 and TRBJ1-2, with 9 bases aligning to TRBD1. Per the germline V gene, CDR1 is SGHDT and CDR2 is YYEEEE. This CDR3 has 15 residues. The J segment lost 3 bases and the V segment lost 1 base, leaving 4 bases of the junction unmatched.